Listed here is a single T cell receptor (beta chain). As yet, its antigen is unknown. Trimming stripped 7 bases from V and 5 bases from J, with 14 bases between. There are 13 residues in the CDR3. In germline, CDR1 is SNHLY, CDR2 FYNNEI. Sequencing used immunoSEQ multiplex PCR; TCRdb keeps in-frame clones, though not all of them. The profile shows 40,000 to 50,000 clones, 75% to 90% of them singletons. This entry is derived from a study of OX40 agonist ivuxolimab in advanced cancers. Study-wide background: Every patient in dose escalation had hepatocellular carcinoma, melanoma, renal cell or head and neck cancer. The eligibility criteria allowed prior anti-PD-1, anti-PD-L1 or anti-CTLA-4 therapy, and 30% to 40% had some. General study findings and limits: By week 6 at 0.1 to 3.0 mg/kg, blood CD4+ and CD8+ T cells had expanded clonally.

The V and J genes are TRBV2 and TRBJ2-5; D is perhaps TRBD1 (5 bases). Source: CD4+ or CD8+ T cells sorted from blood, taken in a trial of the OX40 agonist ivuxolimab. The clonotype was recovered from an adult with an advanced solid tumor such as melanoma, head and neck, liver or kidney cancer. The CDR3 reads CASKGKFGETQYF. The DNA for the CDR3 is TGTGCCAGCAAGGGGAAATTTGGTGAGACCCAGTACTTC.